Below, 8 T cell receptor beta chains from the same sample are listed, as sequenced in a study of human T cells and chemical hapten exposure. Time point denoted: patch test 1, 2 weeks after DPC sensitization. Treatment: therapeutic diphenylcyclopropenone sensitization with weekly scalp DPC. TCRdb re-analysed the RACE reads in MiXCR, keeping a single row per CDR3 protein. The sample shows around 190,000 distinct CDR3 sequences, 20% to 25% of them seen only once. The material was whole blood, obtained in connection with sensitization to the hapten diphenylcyclopropenone (DPC). The origin of the receptors is a woman aged 45 to 65 with alopecia areata. Some clones in this sample may be carry-over from other donors' samples.

This chain joins TRBV12-3 or TRBV12-4 and TRBJ2-7, with a weak D call TRBD1 (5 bases). CDR3 length: 14 residues. V was pared by 5 bases and J by 4 bases, with 15 bases between. This CDR3 is CASSPQGFGYEQYF. The DNA for the CDR3 is TGTGCCAGCAGTCCGCAGGGTTTCGGTTACGAGCAGTACTTC.

This chain links TRBV6-6 with TRBJ1-4; D call uncertain. The germline V and J ends were trimmed by 2 bases and 2 bases, with 15 bases remaining between them. The germline gives CDR1 MNHNY, CDR2 SVGAGI (reference sequence). The CDR3 covers 17 residues. CDR3 residues: CASSYPPPGTTNEKLFF. The CDR3 DNA sequence: TGTGCCAGCAGTTACCCGCCCCCGGGTACGACTAATGAAAAACTGTTTTTT.

The chain joins TRBV18 to TRBJ2-1, with D possibly TRBD2 on 6 matching bases. Between the trimmed V and J ends, which lost 4 bases and 4 bases, there was a span of 20 bases. The CDR3 totals 17 residues. CDR1 and CDR2 (germline): KGHSH, LQKENI. In DNA form, the CDR3 reads TGTGCCAGCTCACTACCTGGAACTGGGGGGATATACAATGAGCAGTTCTTC. Translating it yields CASSLPGTGGIYNEQFF.

There are a few counts of this clonotype. The junction and the germline gene differ at one end; a read error may be behind it. The chain couples TRBV2 to TRBJ2-7, with D perhaps matching TRBD1 or TRBD2 (5 bases each). There are 12 residues in the CDR3. The germline CDR1 and CDR2 sequences are SNHLY and FYNNEI. This CDR3 reads CASSGDVYEQYF. CDR3 nucleotide sequence: TGTGCCAGCAGTGGGGACGTCTACGAGCAGTACTTT.

The sample holds a few counts of this clonotype. This chain links TRBV6-5 with TRBJ2-7; D is undetermined. V lost 7 bases, J lost 7 bases, and 11 bases lay in between. CDR1 and CDR2 (germline): MNHEY, SVGAGI. This CDR3 is built from 11 residues. The CDR3 sequence is CASTLLGEQYF. The CDR3 region has the DNA TGTGCCAGCACCCTATTAGGGGAGCAGTACTTC.

The chain employs TRBV29-1 and TRBJ1-2; unclear D gene. This CDR3 comprises 10 residues. CDR1 is SQVTM, CDR2 ANQGSEA, per germline. V lost 3 bases and J 6 bases, leaving 5 bases between the germline ends. For the CDR3, the DNA is TGCAGCGTTGAGGTGGATGGCTACACCTTC. Its protein product is CSVEVDGYTF.

This clonotype has only a few counts. CDR3 protein: CSVGAGVPNEKLFF. The CDR3 region has the DNA TGCAGCGTCGGGGCAGGGGTTCCTAATGAAAAACTGTTTTTT. The V call is TRBV29-1, the J call TRBJ1-4; tentatively, D is TRBD1 (6 bases). Germline lookup yields CDR1 SQVTM and CDR2 ANQGSEA. Trimming removed 6 bases at V and 3 bases at J, with 14 bases between. There are 14 residues in the CDR3.

The chain joins TRBV28 to TRBJ2-3; the D call may be TRBD1 or TRBD2 (8 bases each). The germline gives CDR1 MDHEN, CDR2 SYDVKM. V shed 6 bases and J shed 2 bases, with 24 bases lying between them. There are 18 residues in the CDR3. CDR3 amino acids: CASSSSPGGTGYTDTQYF. Here the CDR3 DNA reads TGTGCCAGCAGCTCGAGCCCGGGAGGGACAGGATACACAGATACGCAGTATTTT. Filled out from reference TRBV28 and TRBJ2-3, the complete variable domain reads DVKVTQSSRYLVKRTGEKVFLECVQDMDHENMFWYRQDPGLGLRLIYFSYDVKMKEKGDIPEGYSVSREKKERFSLILESASTNQTSMYLCASSSSPGGTGYTDTQYFGPGTRLTVL.